This record looks at one T cell receptor beta chain sequence and its context. This entry belongs to a study of blood T cell repertoires in COVID-19. As for the study in general: The cDNA or gDNA used as material had been derived from T cells, B-cell-depleted T cells, or PBMCs.

Repertoires were generated with immunoSEQ multiplex PCR, while TCRdb's copy carries only in-frame clones and drops some. The repertoire holds 200,000 to 250,000 clones, with about nine tenths as singletons. The length of the CDR3 is 15 residues. Germline V gives CDR1 SGHRS, CDR2 YFSETQ. V shed 0 bases, J shed 5 bases, and the junction held 5 bases outside the gene matches. V is TRBV5-1 and J is TRBJ2-1; TRBD1 matches 7 bases. The sample consisted of peripheral blood. The source is a man between 60 and 75 years old who had recovered from COVID-19. Written as DNA, the CDR3 is TGCGCCAGCAGCTTGGTATCAGGGGGTAACAATGAGCAGTTCTTC. Protein sequence: CASSLVSGGNNEQFF.